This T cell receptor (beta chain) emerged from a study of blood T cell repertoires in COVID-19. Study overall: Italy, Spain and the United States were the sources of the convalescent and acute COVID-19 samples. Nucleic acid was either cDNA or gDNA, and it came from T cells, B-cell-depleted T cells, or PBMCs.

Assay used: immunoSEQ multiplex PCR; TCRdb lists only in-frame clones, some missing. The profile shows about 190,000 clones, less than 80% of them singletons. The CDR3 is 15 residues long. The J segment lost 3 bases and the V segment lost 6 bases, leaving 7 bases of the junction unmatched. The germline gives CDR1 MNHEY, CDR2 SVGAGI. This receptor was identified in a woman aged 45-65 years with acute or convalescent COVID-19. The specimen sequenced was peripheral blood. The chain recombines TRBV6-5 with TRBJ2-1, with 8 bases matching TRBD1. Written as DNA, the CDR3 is TGTGCCAGCAGGGAGGACAGGGCGGTCTACAATGAGCAGTTCTTC. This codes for CASREDRAVYNEQFF.